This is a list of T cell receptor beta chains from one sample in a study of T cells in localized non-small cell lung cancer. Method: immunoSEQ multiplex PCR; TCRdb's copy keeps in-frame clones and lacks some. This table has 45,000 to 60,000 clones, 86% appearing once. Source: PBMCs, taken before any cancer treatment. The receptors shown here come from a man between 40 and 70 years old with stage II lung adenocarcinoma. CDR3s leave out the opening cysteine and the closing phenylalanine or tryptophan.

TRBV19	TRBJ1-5	ASRIRGQGSNQPQH
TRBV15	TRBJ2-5	ATSRDQGRGGMETQY
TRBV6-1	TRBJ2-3	ASSERMAGGGKDTQY
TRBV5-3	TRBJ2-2	ARSFDFFTGELF
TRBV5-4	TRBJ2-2	ASSLAAGGPVGELF
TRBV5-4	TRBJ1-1	ASSSQGGGEAF
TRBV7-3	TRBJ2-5	ASSLWTGQETQY
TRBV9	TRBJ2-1	ASSVGGSGGNEQF
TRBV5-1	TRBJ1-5	ASSLDGGVHQPQH
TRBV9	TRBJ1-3	ASSAGGGPWDTIY
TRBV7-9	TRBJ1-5	ASSLGGGSPQH
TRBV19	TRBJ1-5	ASSMNQEVGQPQH
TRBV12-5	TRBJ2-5	ASGLWDIEEETQY
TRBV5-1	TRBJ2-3	ASSLDPASTDTQY
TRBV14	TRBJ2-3	ASSLISGRRGTDTQY
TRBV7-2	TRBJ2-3	ASSLTPPGGGADTQY
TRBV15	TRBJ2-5	ATRTSGEETQY
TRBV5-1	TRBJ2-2	ASSLSGSSSTGELF
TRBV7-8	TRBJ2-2	ASSLGSAFGGELF
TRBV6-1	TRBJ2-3	ASRRGGWAADTQY
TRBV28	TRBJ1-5	ASREGNQPQH
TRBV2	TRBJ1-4	ASREGEGNEKLF
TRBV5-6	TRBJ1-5	ASTPEDRRPYQPQH
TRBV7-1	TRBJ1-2	ASSLQGDYGYT
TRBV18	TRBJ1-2	ASSPQLDRGSGYT
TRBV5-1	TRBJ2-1	ASSLASPGQGAYNEQF
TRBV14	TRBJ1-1	ASSQNTGTEAF
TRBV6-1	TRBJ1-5	ASSEALFFS
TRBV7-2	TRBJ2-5	ASSFNGGDGETQY
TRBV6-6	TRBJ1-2	ASSYSMAGGYT
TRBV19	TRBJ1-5	ASSIRQASNQPQH
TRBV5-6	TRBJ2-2	ASSPRDRVIDWNTGELF
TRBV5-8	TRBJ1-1	ASSSGQGDTEAF
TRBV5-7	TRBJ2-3	ASSLGPRGTDTQY
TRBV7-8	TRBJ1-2	ASSPSQGSLSGYT
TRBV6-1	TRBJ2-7	ASSDSMPSDEQY
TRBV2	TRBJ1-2	ASSEGSYGYT
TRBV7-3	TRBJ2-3	ASSPRGIEASDTQY
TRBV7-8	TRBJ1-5	ASSAGTQGPQH
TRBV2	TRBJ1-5	ASSGGQGFVFPQH
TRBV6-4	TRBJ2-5	ASSADIGETQY
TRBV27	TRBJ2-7	ASSSARGTVSLYEQY
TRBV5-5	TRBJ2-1	ASSHRIGYNEQF
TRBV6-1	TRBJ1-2	ASSEVGDRFGGYT
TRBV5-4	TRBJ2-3	ASSYRLAESRGTDTQY
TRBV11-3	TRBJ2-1	ASSWGVGTHNEQF
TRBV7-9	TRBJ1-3	ASSQRTAADSGNTIY
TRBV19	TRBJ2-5	ASSSSGGEETQY
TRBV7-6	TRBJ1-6	ASSLVGAGPNSPLH